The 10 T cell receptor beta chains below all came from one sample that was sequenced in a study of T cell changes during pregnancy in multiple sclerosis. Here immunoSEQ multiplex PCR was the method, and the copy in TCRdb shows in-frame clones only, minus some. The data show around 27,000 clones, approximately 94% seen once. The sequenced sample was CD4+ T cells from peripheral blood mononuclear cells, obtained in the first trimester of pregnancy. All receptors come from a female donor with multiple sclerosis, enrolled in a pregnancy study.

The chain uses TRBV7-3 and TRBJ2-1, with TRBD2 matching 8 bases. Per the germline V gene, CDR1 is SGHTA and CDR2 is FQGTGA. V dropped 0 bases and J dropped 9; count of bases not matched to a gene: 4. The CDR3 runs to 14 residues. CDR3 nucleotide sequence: TGTGCCAGCAGCTTAACCGGGGGGGATCGTGAGCAGTTCTTC. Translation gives CASSLTGGDREQFF.

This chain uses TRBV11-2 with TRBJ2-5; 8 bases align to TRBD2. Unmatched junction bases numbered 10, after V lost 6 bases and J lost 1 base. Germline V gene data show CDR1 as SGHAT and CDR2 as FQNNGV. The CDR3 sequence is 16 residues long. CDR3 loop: CASSSGIGGAQETQYF. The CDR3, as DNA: TGTGCCAGCAGTTCCGGTATCGGGGGGGCCCAAGAGACCCAGTACTTC.

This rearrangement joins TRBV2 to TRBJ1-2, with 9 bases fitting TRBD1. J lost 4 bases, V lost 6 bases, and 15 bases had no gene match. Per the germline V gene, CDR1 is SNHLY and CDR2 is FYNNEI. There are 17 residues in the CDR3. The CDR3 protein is CASRGDRVPFAGYGYTF. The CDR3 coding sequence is TGTGCCAGCAGAGGGGACAGGGTCCCATTCGCTGGCTATGGCTACACCTTC.

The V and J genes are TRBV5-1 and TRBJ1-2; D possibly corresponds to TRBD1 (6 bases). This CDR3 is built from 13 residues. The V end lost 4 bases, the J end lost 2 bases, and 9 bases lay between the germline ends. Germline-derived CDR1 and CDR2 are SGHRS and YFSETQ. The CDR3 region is CASSPGQNYGYTF. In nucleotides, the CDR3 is TGCGCCAGCAGCCCCGGACAGAACTATGGCTACACCTTC.

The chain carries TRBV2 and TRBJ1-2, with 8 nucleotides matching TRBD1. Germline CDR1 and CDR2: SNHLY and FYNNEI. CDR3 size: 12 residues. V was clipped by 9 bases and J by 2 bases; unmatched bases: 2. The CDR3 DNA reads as TGTGCCAGTAGGACAGGGAACTATGGCTACACCTTC. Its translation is CASRTGNYGYTF.

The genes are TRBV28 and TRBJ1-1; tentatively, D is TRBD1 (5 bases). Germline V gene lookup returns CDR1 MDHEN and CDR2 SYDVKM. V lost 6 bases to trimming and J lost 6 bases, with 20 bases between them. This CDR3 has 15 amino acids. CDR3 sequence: CASSLVRVRAPEAFF. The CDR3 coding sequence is TGTGCCAGCAGCCTAGTACGAGTCAGGGCCCCTGAAGCTTTCTTT.

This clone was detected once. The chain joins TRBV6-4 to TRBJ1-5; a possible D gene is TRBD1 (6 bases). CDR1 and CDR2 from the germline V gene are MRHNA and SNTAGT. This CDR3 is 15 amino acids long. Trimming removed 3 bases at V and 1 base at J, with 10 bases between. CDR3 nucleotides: TGTGCCAGCAGTGATGGGGGCGTGAGCAATCAGCCCCAGCATTTT. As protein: CASSDGGVSNQPQHF.

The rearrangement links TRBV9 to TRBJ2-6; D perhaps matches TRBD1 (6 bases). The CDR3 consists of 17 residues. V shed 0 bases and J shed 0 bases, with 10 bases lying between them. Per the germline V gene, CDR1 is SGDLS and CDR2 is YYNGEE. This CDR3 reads CASSVVGQPSGANVLTF. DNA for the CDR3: TGTGCCAGCAGCGTAGTCGGACAGCCCTCTGGGGCCAACGTCCTGACTTTC.

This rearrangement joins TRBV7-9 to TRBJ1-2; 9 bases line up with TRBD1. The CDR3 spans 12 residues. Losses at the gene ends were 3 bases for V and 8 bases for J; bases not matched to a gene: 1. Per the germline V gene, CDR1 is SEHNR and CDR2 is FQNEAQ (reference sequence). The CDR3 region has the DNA TGTGCCAGCAGCTTCGACAGGGGGGGCTACACCTTC. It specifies CASSFDRGGYTF.

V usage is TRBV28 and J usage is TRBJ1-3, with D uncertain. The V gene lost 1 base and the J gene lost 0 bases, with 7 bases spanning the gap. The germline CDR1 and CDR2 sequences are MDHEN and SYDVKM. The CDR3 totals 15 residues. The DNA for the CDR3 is TGTGCCAGCAGTTTATTGCGTAACTCTGGAAACACCATATATTTT. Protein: CASSLLRNSGNTIYF.